These T cell receptor beta chains were read from a single sample in a study of T cells in localized non-small cell lung cancer. The assay was immunoSEQ multiplex PCR, and TCRdb's table has in-frame clones only and misses some. This sample has about 21,000 clones, with over 75% found just once. The material sequenced was peripheral blood mononuclear cells, taken before any cancer treatment. The source is a male donor older than 55 with stage II lung adenocarcinoma. CDR3s include the opening cysteine and the closing phenylalanine or tryptophan. D genes are given only for firm matches. Not all rows give a size; the values are once, few, many and, for expanded clones, a class.

J gene: TRBJ1-2; clone size: .; V gene: TRBV7-2; D gene: .; CDR3 DNA: TGTGCCAGCAGCTTACCGTGGAGGCCCTATGGCTACACCTTC; CDR3 protein: CASSLPWRPYGYTF
J gene: TRBJ1-4; clone size: .; V gene: TRBV7-9; D gene: TRBD1; CDR3 DNA: TGTGCCAGCAGCTTAGGGGACAGCGAAAAACTGTTTTTT; CDR3 protein: CASSLGDSEKLFF
J gene: TRBJ2-1; clone size: .; V gene: TRBV6-6; D gene: .; CDR3 DNA: TGTGCCAGCAGTTACTTCGGATACAATGAGCAGTTCTTC; CDR3 protein: CASSYFGYNEQFF
J gene: TRBJ1-5; clone size: .; V gene: TRBV19; D gene: .; CDR3 DNA: TGTGCCACCATTGGTCGGGGCCCGGGTCAGCCCCAGCATTTT; CDR3 protein: CATIGRGPGQPQHF
J gene: TRBJ2-7; clone size: .; V gene: TRBV5-4; D gene: TRBD2; CDR3 DNA: TGTGCCAGCAGCTTGGGACTAGCGGGAGGGGTCTACGAGCAGTACTTC; CDR3 protein: CASSLGLAGGVYEQYF
J gene: TRBJ1-6; clone size: few; V gene: TRBV28; D gene: TRBD1; CDR3 DNA: TGTGCCAGCAGGCCGGGACAGTATAATTCACCCCTCCACTTT; CDR3 protein: CASRPGQYNSPLHF
J gene: TRBJ2-1; clone size: once; V gene: TRBV15; D gene: .; CDR3 DNA: TGTGCCACCAGCCGGAATCTAGTAGGCGCAATAGGTGAGCAGTTCTTC; CDR3 protein: CATSRNLVGAIGEQFF
J gene: TRBJ2-3; clone size: .; V gene: TRBV11-2; D gene: TRBD2; CDR3 DNA: TGTGCCAGCAGCACTGGGGCGGGGGGAGCAGATACGCAGTATTTT; CDR3 protein: CASSTGAGGADTQYF
J gene: TRBJ2-3; clone size: .; V gene: TRBV6-1; D gene: .; CDR3 DNA: TGTGCCAGCAGTCAACATGACCGGTATTTT; CDR3 protein: CASSQHDRYF
J gene: TRBJ2-5; clone size: .; V gene: TRBV5-4; D gene: .; CDR3 DNA: TGTGCCAGCTCAAGCGGCTTTCGACAAGAGACCCAGTACTTC; CDR3 protein: CASSSGFRQETQYF
J gene: TRBJ2-1; clone size: .; V gene: TRBV19; D gene: TRBD2; CDR3 DNA: TGTGCCAGTAATGACCCGGGAGGGCCAGTCGATGAGCAGTTCTTC; CDR3 protein: CASNDPGGPVDEQFF
J gene: TRBJ2-5; clone size: .; V gene: TRBV29-1; D gene: TRBD1; CDR3 DNA: TGCAGCGTATCAGAAACAGGGGCCCGGGAGACCCAGTACTTC; CDR3 protein: CSVSETGARETQYF
J gene: TRBJ2-7; clone size: once; V gene: TRBV6-5; D gene: TRBD2; CDR3 DNA: TGTGCCAGCAGCCCCAGGGCTAGCGGGAGACACGAGCAGTACTTC; CDR3 protein: CASSPRASGRHEQYF
J gene: TRBJ2-7; clone size: .; V gene: TRBV7-6; D gene: .; CDR3 DNA: TGTGCCAGTACGGGGGGCCACGAGCAGTACTTC; CDR3 protein: CASTGGHEQYF
J gene: TRBJ2-3; clone size: few; V gene: TRBV5-4; D gene: .; CDR3 DNA: TGTGCCAGCAGCTTGGCCCCACCACCACAAGATACGCAGTATTTT; CDR3 protein: CASSLAPPPQDTQYF
J gene: TRBJ1-1; clone size: .; V gene: TRBV7-9; D gene: .; CDR3 DNA: TGTGCCAGCAGCCGCAGAGCGAAATGGGGCGGGGAGAACACTGAAGCTTTCTTT; CDR3 protein: CASSRRAKWGGENTEAFF